This passage covers 2 T cell receptor beta chains from one sample sequenced in a study of shared clonotypes between healthy human individuals. CD45RO-negative, CCR7-selected cells formed the naive CD8 fraction, which excluded terminally differentiated effector memory CD45RA+ cells. Using immunoSEQ multiplex PCR, the repertoire was profiled, and TCRdb retains in-frame clones only, with some absent. The sample gives hundreds of thousands of clones, 95% to 97% of which show up once; about 0.12% is in the top ten. The specimen was naive CD8+ T cells sorted from blood. These receptors all stem from a woman younger than 45 in good health.

The rearrangement joins TRBV9 to TRBJ2-5; D may be TRBD2 (6 bases). The CDR3 sequence is 14 residues long. CDR1 and CDR2 from the germline V gene are SGDLS and YYNGEE. V lost 4 bases to trimming and J lost 1 base, with 11 bases between them. CDR3 region: CASSPRGLQETQYF. The CDR3, as DNA: TGTGCCAGCAGCCCCCGGGGACTCCAAGAGACCCAGTACTTC.

The rearrangement uses TRBV6-5 and TRBJ2-1; TRBD2 matches 7 bases. Germline loops: CDR1 MNHEY, CDR2 SVGAGI. This CDR3 has 15 residues. V was pared by 6 bases and J by 10 bases, with 15 bases of the junction left unmatched. The DNA of the CDR3 is TGTGCCAGCAGCCCGGGCCGGGCGGGAGTAAGGGAGCAGTTCTTC. Translation gives CASSPGRAGVREQFF.